One and the same sample provided the 9 T cell receptor beta chains below, sequenced in a study of Graves' ophthalmopathy and Graves' hyperthyroidism. Researchers took RNA transcripts and amplified TCR beta CDR3 regions from them. HTBI-primed first-round RT-PCR preceded second-round multiplex PCR. TCRdb analysed the multiplex PCR reads with MiXCR anew, one entry per CDR3 protein. The table records some 160,000 distinct CDR3 sequences, 30% to 45% of them present only once. The source material was peripheral blood. These receptors all come from a man aged 25 to 45 with Graves' ophthalmopathy.

This clonotype was counted at least ten times. The chain couples TRBV6-5 to TRBJ1-6; TRBD1 is a possible D gene (6 bases). Trimming pared 6 bases from V and 6 bases from J, leaving 15 bases between. The CDR3 extends over 15 amino acids. The germline V gene encodes CDR1 MNHEY and CDR2 SVGAGI. CDR3 residues: CASRIQGGANSPLHF. The CDR3 coding sequence is TGTGCCAGCAGGATACAGGGAGGTGCTAATTCACCCCTCCACTTT.

This clonotype was recorded at least ten times. The chain couples TRBV6-4 to TRBJ1-5; D uncertain. Germline assignment: CDR1 MRHNA and CDR2 SNTAGT. This CDR3 contains 13 residues. The V end was cut by 3 bases, the J end by 3 bases, with 6 bases between. The CDR3 region has the DNA TGTGCCAGCAGTGAGGCAGTCAATCAGCCCCAGCATTTT. As protein: CASSEAVNQPQHF.

This clonotype was seen repeatedly, ten times or more. This rearrangement joins TRBV6-2 or TRBV6-3 to TRBJ2-7, with 9 bases fitting TRBD2. Per germline, CDR1 MNHEY and CDR2 SVGEGT. The junction had 14 bases not matched to a gene; V was cut back by 2 bases and J by 0 bases. The CDR3 length is 19 residues. In DNA form, the CDR3 reads TGTGCCAGCAGTTACGGCACGGGAAGCGGGAGGTGGAGCTCCTACGAGCAGTACTTC. Protein product: CASSYGTGSGRWSSYEQYF.

This clonotype was detected many times. This sequence joins TRBV12-3 or TRBV12-4 and TRBJ2-7; D is possibly TRBD1 (5 bases). Trimming pared 6 bases from V and 4 bases from J, leaving 22 bases between. The CDR3 extends over 16 amino acids. The CDR3, as DNA: TGTGCCAGCAGCATTGTGGTCCAGGGCCTAGTTTACGAGCAGTACTTC. Encoded protein: CASSIVVQGLVYEQYF.

This clonotype was recorded at least ten times. CDR3 residues: CSARAGTVGYEQYF. The CDR3 DNA sequence: TGCAGTGCTAGAGCGGGGACGGTAGGCTACGAGCAGTACTTC. The rearrangement joins TRBV20-1 to TRBJ2-7; D tentatively fits TRBD1 or TRBD2 (5 bases each). Trimming removed 1 base from V and 3 bases from J, with 13 bases in between. This CDR3 region has 14 residues. The V gene's germline CDR1 is DFQATT and CDR2 SNEGSKA (reference sequence).

V is TRBV6-1 and J is TRBJ1-3; D not resolved. V shed 6 bases and J shed 0 bases, with 12 bases lying between them. CDR3 length equals 15 residues. Germline V lookup: CDR1 MNHNS, CDR2 SASEGT. The CDR3 spells CASSVSGISGNTIYF. DNA of the CDR3: TGTGCCAGCAGCGTGTCCGGGATCTCTGGAAACACCATATATTTT.

This clonotype was observed many times. This chain connects TRBV28 to TRBJ2-5, with 11 bases that match TRBD2. With 6 bases clipped from V and 5 bases from J, the junction kept 11 bases outside the gene matches. Germline V lookup: CDR1 MDHEN, CDR2 SYDVKM. This CDR3 contains 16 residues. The CDR3, as DNA: TGTGCCAGCAGCCCCACTAGCGGGAGATCGCCGGAGACCCAGTACTTC. Translated, it gives CASSPTSGRSPETQYF.

This clonotype was recorded a few times. The chain uses TRBV6-5 and TRBJ1-2, with TRBD1 matching over 8 bases. Germline values: CDR1 MNHEY, CDR2 SVGAGI. The CDR3 runs 16 residues. V was pared by 2 bases and J by 8 bases, with 13 bases of the junction left unmatched. CDR3 region: CASSYGLQGARDGYTF. As DNA, the CDR3 is TGTGCCAGCAGTTACGGGCTTCAGGGGGCGCGAGACGGCTACACCTTC.

This clonotype was counted once. V gene TRBV15 combines with J gene TRBJ2-2; 9 bases fit TRBD2. The CDR3 extends over 16 amino acids. V shed 7 bases and J 6 bases; nucleotides not matched to a gene: 12. From germline, CDR1 is LNHNV and CDR2 YYDKDF (reference sequence). For the CDR3, the DNA is TGTGCCACCAAGACCGGGACTAGCTTTGTATCCGGGGAGCTGTTTTTT. This gives the protein CATKTGTSFVSGELFF.